The clone carrying this TCR beta chain appeared once. One entry per CDR3 protein results from TCRdb running MiXCR on the PCR reads. The table has about 5,700 distinct CDR3 sequences, 50% seen once. The data derive from a study of CD4 and CD8 cells across lung adenocarcinoma regions. CDR1 and CDR2 from the germline V gene are MNHEY and SVGAGI. This CDR3 region has 16 residues. The patients had localized lung adenocarcinoma, a non-small cell subtype. This clonotype originated in a male donor with lung adenocarcinoma. The CD4 and CD8 labels of this study may be unreliable. This sequence joins TRBV6-5 and TRBJ2-1, with D perhaps being TRBD1 or TRBD2 (5 bases each). The J call is uncertain, as TRBJ2-7 better fits the DNA end. The specimen sequenced was CD4+ T cells from the margin of a lung tumor. The CDR3 DNA sequence: TGTGCCAGCAGTTACTCGTGGGACGTGACATCCTACGAGCAGTACTTC. Translating gives CASSYSWDVTSYEQYF.